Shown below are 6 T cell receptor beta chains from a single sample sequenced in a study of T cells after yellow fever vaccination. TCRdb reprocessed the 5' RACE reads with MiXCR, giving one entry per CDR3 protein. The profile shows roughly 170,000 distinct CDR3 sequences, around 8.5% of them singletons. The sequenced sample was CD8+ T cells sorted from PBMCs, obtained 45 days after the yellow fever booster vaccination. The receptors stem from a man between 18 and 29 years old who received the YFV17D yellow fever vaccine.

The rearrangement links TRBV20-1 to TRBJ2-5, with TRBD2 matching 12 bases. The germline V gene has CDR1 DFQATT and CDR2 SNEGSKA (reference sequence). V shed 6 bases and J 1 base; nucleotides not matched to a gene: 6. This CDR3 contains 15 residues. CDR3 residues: CSAPILAGGQETQYF. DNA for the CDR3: TGCAGTGCGCCGATACTAGCGGGGGGCCAAGAGACCCAGTACTTC.

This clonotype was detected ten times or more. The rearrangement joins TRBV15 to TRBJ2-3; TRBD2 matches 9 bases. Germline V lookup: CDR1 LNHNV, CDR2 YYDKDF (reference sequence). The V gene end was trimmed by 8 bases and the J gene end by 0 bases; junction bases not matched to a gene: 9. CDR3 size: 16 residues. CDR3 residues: CATGNLAGISTDTQYF. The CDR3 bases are TGTGCCACCGGCAACCTAGCGGGGATCAGCACAGATACGCAGTATTTT.

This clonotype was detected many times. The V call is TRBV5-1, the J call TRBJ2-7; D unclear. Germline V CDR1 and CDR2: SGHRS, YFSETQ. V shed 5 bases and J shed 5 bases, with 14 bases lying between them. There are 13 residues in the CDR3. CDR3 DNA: TGCGCCAGCAGGTTAGACCCTCCCGACGAGCAGTACTTC. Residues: CASRLDPPDEQYF. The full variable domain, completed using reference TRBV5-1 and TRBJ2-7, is KAGVTQTPRYLIKTRGQQVTLSCSPISGHRSVSWYQQTPGQGLQFLFEYFSETQRNKGNFPGRFSGRQFSNSRSEMNVSTLELGDSALYLCASRLDPPDEQYFGPGTRLTVT.

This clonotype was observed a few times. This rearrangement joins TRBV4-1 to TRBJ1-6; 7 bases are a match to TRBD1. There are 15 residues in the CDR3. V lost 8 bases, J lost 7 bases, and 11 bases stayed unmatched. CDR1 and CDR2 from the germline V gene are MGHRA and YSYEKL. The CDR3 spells CASATVQGWNSPLHF. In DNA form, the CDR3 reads TGCGCCAGCGCCACGGTACAGGGGTGGAATTCACCCCTCCACTTT.

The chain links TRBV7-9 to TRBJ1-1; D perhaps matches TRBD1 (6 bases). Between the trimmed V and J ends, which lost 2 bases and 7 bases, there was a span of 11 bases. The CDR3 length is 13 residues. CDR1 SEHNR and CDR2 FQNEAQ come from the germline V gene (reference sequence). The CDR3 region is CASSLPLQGEAFF. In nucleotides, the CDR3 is TGTGCCAGCAGCTTACCCCTACAGGGTGAAGCTTTCTTT.

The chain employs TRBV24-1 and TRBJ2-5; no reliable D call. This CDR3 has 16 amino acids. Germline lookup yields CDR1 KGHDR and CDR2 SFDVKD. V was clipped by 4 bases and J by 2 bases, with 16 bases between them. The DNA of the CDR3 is TGTGCCACCAGTGACATGGGCGGAGCCCAACAAGAGACCCAGTACTTC. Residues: CATSDMGGAQQETQYF.